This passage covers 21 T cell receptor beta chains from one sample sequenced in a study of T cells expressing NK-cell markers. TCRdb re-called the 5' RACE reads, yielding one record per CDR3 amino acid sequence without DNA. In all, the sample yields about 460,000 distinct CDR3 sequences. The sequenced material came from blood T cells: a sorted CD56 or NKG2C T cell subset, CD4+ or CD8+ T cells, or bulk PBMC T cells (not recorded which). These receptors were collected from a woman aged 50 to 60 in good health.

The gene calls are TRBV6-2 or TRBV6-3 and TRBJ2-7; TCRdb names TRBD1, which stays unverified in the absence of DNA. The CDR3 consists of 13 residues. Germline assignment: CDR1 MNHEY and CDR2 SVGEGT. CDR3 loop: CASSSTRGYEQYF.

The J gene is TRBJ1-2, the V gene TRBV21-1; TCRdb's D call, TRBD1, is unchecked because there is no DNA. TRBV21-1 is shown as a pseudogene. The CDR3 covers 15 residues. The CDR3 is CASSDGTGGYYGYTF.

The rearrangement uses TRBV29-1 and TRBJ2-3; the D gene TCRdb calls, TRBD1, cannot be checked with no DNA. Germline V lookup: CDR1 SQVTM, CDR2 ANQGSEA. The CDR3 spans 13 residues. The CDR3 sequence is CSVFLDPQGTQYF.

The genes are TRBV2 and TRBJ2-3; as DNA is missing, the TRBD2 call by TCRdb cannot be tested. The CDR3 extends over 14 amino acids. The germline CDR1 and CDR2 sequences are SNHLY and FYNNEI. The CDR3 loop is CASKEGSTPDTQYF.

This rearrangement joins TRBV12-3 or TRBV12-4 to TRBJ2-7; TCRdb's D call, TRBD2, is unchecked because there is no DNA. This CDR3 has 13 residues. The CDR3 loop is CASSLSSPYEQYF.

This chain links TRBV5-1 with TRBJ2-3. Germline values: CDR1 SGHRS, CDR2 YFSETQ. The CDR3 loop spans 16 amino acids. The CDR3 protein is CASSLVRKSKTDTQYF.

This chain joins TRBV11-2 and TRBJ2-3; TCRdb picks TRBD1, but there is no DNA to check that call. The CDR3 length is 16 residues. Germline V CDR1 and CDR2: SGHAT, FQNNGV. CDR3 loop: CASSLRGTGGTDTQYF.

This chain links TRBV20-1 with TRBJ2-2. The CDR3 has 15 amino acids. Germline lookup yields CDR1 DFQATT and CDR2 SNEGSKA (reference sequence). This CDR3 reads CSAKTTNINTGELFF.

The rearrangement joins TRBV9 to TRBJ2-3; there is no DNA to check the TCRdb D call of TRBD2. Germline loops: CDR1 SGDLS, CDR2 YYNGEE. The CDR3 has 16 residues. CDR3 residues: CASSGQARESTDTQYF.

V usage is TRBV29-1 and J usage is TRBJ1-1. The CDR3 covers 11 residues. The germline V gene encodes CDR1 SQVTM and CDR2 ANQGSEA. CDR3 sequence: CSAWSWTEAFF.

The CDR3 protein is CASSQRVNTGELFF. The rearrangement joins TRBV3-1 to TRBJ2-2. Germline-derived CDR1 and CDR2 are LGHDT and YNNKEL (reference sequence). The CDR3 has 14 amino acids.

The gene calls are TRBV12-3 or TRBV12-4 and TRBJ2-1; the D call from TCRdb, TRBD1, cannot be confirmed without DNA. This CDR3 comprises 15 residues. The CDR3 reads CASSKGQGILNEQFF.

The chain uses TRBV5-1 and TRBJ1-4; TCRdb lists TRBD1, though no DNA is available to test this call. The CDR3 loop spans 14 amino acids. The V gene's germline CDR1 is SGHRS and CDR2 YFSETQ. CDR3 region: CASSNTGGAEKLFF.

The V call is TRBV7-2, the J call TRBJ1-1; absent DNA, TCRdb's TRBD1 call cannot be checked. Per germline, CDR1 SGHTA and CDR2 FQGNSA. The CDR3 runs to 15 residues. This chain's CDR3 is CASSSDDRVNTEAFF.

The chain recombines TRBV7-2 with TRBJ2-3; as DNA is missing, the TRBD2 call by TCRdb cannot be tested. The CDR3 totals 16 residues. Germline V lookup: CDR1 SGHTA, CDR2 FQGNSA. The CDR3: CASSRTSGGGTDTQYF.

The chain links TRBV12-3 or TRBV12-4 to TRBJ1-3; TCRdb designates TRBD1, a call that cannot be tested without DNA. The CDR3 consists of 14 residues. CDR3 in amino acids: CASRLQGLPYTIYF.

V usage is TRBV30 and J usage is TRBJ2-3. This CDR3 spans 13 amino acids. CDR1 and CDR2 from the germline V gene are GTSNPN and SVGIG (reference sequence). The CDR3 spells CAWTVASTDTQYF.

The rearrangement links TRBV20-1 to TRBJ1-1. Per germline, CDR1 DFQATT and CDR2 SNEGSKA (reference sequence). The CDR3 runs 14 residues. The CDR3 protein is CSAREGNLNTEAFF.

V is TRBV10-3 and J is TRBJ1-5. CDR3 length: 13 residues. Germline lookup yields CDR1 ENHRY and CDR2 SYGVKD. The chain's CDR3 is CAISRRDNQPQHF.

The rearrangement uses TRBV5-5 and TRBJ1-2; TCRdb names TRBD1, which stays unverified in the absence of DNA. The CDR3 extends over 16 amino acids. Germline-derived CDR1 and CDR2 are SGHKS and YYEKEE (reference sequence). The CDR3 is CASSFGADMSNYGYTF. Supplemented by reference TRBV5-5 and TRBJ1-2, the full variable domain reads DAGVTQSPTHLIKTRGQQVTLRCSPISGHKSVSWYQQVLGQGPQFIFQYYEKEERGRGNFPDRFSARQFPNYSSELNVNALLLGDSALYLCASSFGADMSNYGYTFGSGTRLTVV.

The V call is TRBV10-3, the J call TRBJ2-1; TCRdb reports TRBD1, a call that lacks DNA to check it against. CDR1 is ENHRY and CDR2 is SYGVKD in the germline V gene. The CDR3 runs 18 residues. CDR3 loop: CAISEFVAGVLSYNEQFF.